The present entry profiles one T cell receptor beta chain with its context. These data belong to a study of shared clonotypes between healthy human individuals. Every subset had its genomic DNA shared out evenly among several immunoSEQ plates. Measured with immunoSEQ multiplex PCR; TCRdb has only the in-frame clones, and not every one. The sample lists about 510,000 clones, less than 85% occurring once. The receptor comes from a woman aged 40 to 49 in good health. Some clones in this sample may be carry-over from other donors' samples. Sample: PBMCs.

The DNA of the CDR3 is TGTGCCAGCAGCAGAGCGGGAGTCCGTGGGGATGAGCAGTTCTTC. Amino acid sequence: CASSRAGVRGDEQFF. The V gene is TRBV9, the J gene TRBJ2-1; TRBD2 aligns across 8 bases. Looked up from germline, CDR1 is SGDLS and CDR2 is YYNGEE. The CDR3 runs to 15 residues. With V trimmed by 4 bases and J by 8 bases, 11 bases remained unmatched.